The TCR beta chain under discussion was sequenced for a study of T cell changes during pregnancy in multiple sclerosis. The assay was immunoSEQ multiplex PCR, and TCRdb's table has in-frame clones only and misses some. The sample gives tens of thousands of clones, 90% to 95% of which show up once; more than 4% is in the top ten. Trimming cost V 5 bases and J 2 bases; bases outside gene matches: 6. CDR1 SGHAT and CDR2 FQNNGV come from the germline V gene. This CDR3 is built from 16 residues. This specimen consisted of peripheral blood, obtained in the first trimester of pregnancy. The sequence was collected from a female donor in good health, enrolled as a control in a pregnancy study. V usage is TRBV11-2 and J usage is TRBJ2-3, with 11 bases matching TRBD2. In DNA, the CDR3 is TGTGCCAGCAGCAAAGGGACTAGCGGACTCACAGATACGCAGTATTTT. Its translation is CASSKGTSGLTDTQYF.